This T cell receptor beta chain originates from a study of ipilimumab plus nivolumab after autologous stem cell transplantation. Overall study results and limits: TCR repertoire, Treg phenotype and gut microbiota reportedly support more study of this approach.

As regards this clone: Its antigen remains unknown.

Checkpoint therapy with ipilimumab 1 mg/kg began 14 to 28 days after transplant. Clones were sequenced by immunoSEQ multiplex PCR, and TCRdb holds only the in-frame ones, with some missing. The sample holds under 30,000 clones, about 86% seen once. This CDR3 is built from 14 residues. The V gene's germline CDR1 is SNHLY and CDR2 FYNNEI. The junction had 5 bases not matched to a gene; V was cut back by 8 bases and J by 5 bases. The sequencing here drew on PBMCs, taken in a trial of ipilimumab plus nivolumab as post-transplant consolidation. The receptor was derived from a male donor with diffuse large B-cell lymphoma. The rearrangement joins TRBV2 to TRBJ2-1; 11 positions agree with TRBD2. The DNA for the CDR3 is TGTGCCAGCGCGGGGACTAGCGGAAACAATGAGCAGTTCTTC. Translation gives CASAGTSGNNEQFF.